The following is a T cell receptor (beta chain) sequence with its context. Its target is not known. The sample comes from a study of vaccination and CD4 T cells after COVID-19. Described treatment: roughly 10-day PBMC culture with coronavirus spike peptide pools or control peptides (ViraFEST assay). The Oncomine TCR Beta short-read assay generated sequence data from the DNA of cultured CD4+ T cells. Each CDR3 protein gets one entry after TCRdb re-called the PCR reads with MiXCR. The sample consists of some 9,700 distinct CDR3 sequences, under 75% of them appearing once. The V and J ends lost 2 bases and 7 bases respectively, with 5 bases between them. The CDR3 has 12 amino acids. Germline lookup yields CDR1 ENHRY and CDR2 SYGVKD.

J is TRBJ2-2 and V is TRBV10-3; D gene uncertain. The receptor was isolated from a human donor who had recovered from COVID-19. The sequenced material came from CD4+ T cells from blood, cultured in vitro. The CDR3 here is CAISEIGGELFF. CDR3 bases: TGTGCCATCAGTGAGATAGGCGGGGAGCTGTTTTTT.